Below are 18 T cell receptor beta chains sequenced from a single sample in a study of blood T cell repertoires in COVID-19 (TCRdb year 2020). The library was generated by the immunoSEQ multiplex PCR assay. TCRdb stores this immuneACCESS table with in-frame sequences only. Part of the clones is absent; in the studies checked, under half of the shortfall reflects unresolved V genes, and no reason is known for the rest. The sample table records hundreds of thousands of clones; 90% of these occur just once. Approximately 1.5% of the sample comes from the top ten. The specimen sequenced was PBMCs or T cells enriched from blood (not recorded which). These receptors were obtained from a woman aged 18-29 years with acute COVID-19.

The chain has TRBV2 and TRBJ1-5, with 8 bases matching TRBD1. CDR3 size: 15 residues. CDR1 and CDR2 (germline): SNHLY, FYNNEI. Germline trimming cut 4 bases from V and 3 bases from J; bases unmatched to any gene: 5. As DNA, the CDR3 is TGTGCCAGCAGTGGGGACAGGACCCCCAATCAGCCCCAGCATTTT. Encoded protein: CASSGDRTPNQPQHF.

The chain joins TRBV5-1 to TRBJ2-7; 8 nucleotides align to TRBD2. Per the germline V gene, CDR1 is SGHRS and CDR2 is YFSETQ. The V segment lost 0 bases and the J segment 1 base; nucleotides outside the gene matches: 6. This CDR3 contains 16 residues. CDR3: CASSLVVTSASYEQYF. DNA for the CDR3: TGCGCCAGCAGCTTGGTAGTGACTAGCGCTTCCTACGAGCAGTACTTC.

The chain links TRBV19 to TRBJ1-1; a weak D match, TRBD1 (5 bases). The V end was cut by 1 base, the J end by 5 bases, with 8 bases between. The CDR3 loop spans 13 amino acids. Germline CDR1 and CDR2: LNHDA and SQIVND (reference sequence). Written as DNA, the CDR3 is TGTGCCAGTAGTATAGTTGCAGGGACTGAAGCTTTCTTT. This codes for CASSIVAGTEAFF.

The V call is TRBV30, the J call TRBJ1-5, with 8 bases that match TRBD1. The CDR3 runs to 14 residues. The germline CDR1 and CDR2 sequences are GTSNPN and SVGIG (reference sequence). Germline trimming cut 3 bases from V and 2 bases from J; bases unmatched to any gene: 3. The CDR3 region is CAWRTGEGNQPQHF. The CDR3 DNA reads as TGTGCCTGGAGGACAGGGGAAGGCAATCAGCCCCAGCATTTT.

This clone was observed once. The chain has TRBV19 and TRBJ2-7; the D gene is possibly TRBD1 (6 bases). The CDR3 totals 14 residues. Germline values: CDR1 LNHDA, CDR2 SQIVND (reference sequence). The V end was cut by 4 bases, the J end by 4 bases, with 14 bases between. Here the CDR3 DNA reads TGTGCCAGTAGTAACACAGGGTTACAATACGAGCAGTACTTC. Amino acid sequence: CASSNTGLQYEQYF.

The gene calls are TRBV3-1 (or the pseudogene TRBV3-2) and TRBJ2-1; 10 bases agree with TRBD2. This CDR3 comprises 16 residues. Per germline, CDR1 LGHDT and CDR2 YNNKEL (reference sequence). V was clipped by 0 bases and J by 13 bases; unmatched bases: 12. CDR3 in amino acids: CASSQDLAGARNGQFF. In DNA form, the CDR3 reads TGTGCCAGCAGCCAAGATCTAGCGGGGGCCAGAAATGGACAGTTCTTC.

This chain joins TRBV24-1 and TRBJ2-5; possible D gene TRBD2, 7 bases. The germline gives CDR1 KGHDR, CDR2 SFDVKD. This CDR3 has 20 residues. Between the trimmed V and J ends, which lost 3 bases and 5 bases, there was a span of 30 bases. The CDR3 coding sequence is TGTGCCACCAGTGATCACAGGGCACCAACAAAGCGGGAAAGGGGGGAGACCCAGTACTTC. Its protein product is CATSDHRAPTKRERGETQYF.

The V and J genes are TRBV7-2 and TRBJ2-3, with 9 bases that match TRBD2. V shed 3 bases and J 1 base; nucleotides not matched to a gene: 5. The CDR3 has 16 amino acids. The germline V gene has CDR1 SGHTA and CDR2 FQGNSA. Here the CDR3 reads CASSFLRLAGTDTQYF. CDR3 bases: TGTGCCAGCAGCTTCTTACGACTAGCGGGCACAGATACGCAGTATTTT.

The genes are TRBV9 and TRBJ2-2; 7 nucleotides match TRBD1. This CDR3 region has 17 residues. CDR1 is SGDLS and CDR2 is YYNGEE in the germline V gene. V lost 2 bases, J lost 0 bases, and 7 bases stayed unmatched. CDR3 protein: CASSVPGQNTNTGELFF. The DNA of the CDR3 is TGTGCCAGCAGCGTTCCGGGACAGAATACGAACACCGGGGAGCTGTTTTTT.

V gene TRBV4-2 combines with J gene TRBJ2-1; 7 nucleotides line up with TRBD2. The CDR3 covers 14 residues. The germline CDR1 and CDR2 sequences are LGHNA and YNFKEQ. J lost 8 bases, V lost 0 bases, and 4 bases had no gene match. The CDR3 region has the DNA TGTGCCAGCAGCCAAGATCTAGGGAGGGATGAGCAGTTCTTC. As protein: CASSQDLGRDEQFF.

This clone was seen once. The chain combines TRBV19 with TRBJ1-1; TRBD1 matches 9 bases. Trimming took 6 bases from V and 7 from J; bases not matched to a gene: 12. Per the germline V gene, CDR1 is LNHDA and CDR2 is SQIVND (reference sequence). This CDR3 has 15 residues. The CDR3, as DNA: TGTGCCAGTAGAGGGGACAGGGCCGGGGCGGTTGAAGCTTTCTTT. Protein: CASRGDRAGAVEAFF.

This chain connects TRBV18 to TRBJ1-3; 8 bases line up with TRBD1. This CDR3 has 15 amino acids. Germline V lookup: CDR1 KGHSH, CDR2 LQKENI. The junction had 7 bases not matched to a gene; V was cut back by 5 bases and J by 4 bases. Written as DNA, the CDR3 is TGTGCCAGCTCATCCGACAGGGGATCCGGAAACACCATATATTTT. It is translated as CASSSDRGSGNTIYF.

The chain has TRBV28 and TRBJ1-1, with D possibly TRBD1 on 6 matching bases. Germline CDR1 is MDHEN and CDR2 is SYDVKM. With 6 bases removed from V and 0 bases from J, the gap between germline ends came to 23 bases. The CDR3 has 18 amino acids. Written as DNA, the CDR3 is TGTGCCAGCAGCCGTCTCAGGGGTTACCAGCTGATGAACACTGAAGCTTTCTTT. Translation gives CASSRLRGYQLMNTEAFF. Full variable domain (missing parts from reference TRBV28 and TRBJ1-1): DVKVTQSSRYLVKRTGEKVFLECVQDMDHENMFWYRQDPGLGLRLIYFSYDVKMKEKGDIPEGYSVSREKKERFSLILESASTNQTSMYLCASSRLRGYQLMNTEAFFGQGTRLTVV.

J is TRBJ2-1 and V is TRBV7-8, with D hard to call. The V gene lost 0 bases and the J gene lost 7 bases, with 10 bases spanning the gap. Per the germline V gene, CDR1 is SGHVS and CDR2 is FQNEAQ. CDR3 length equals 14 residues. CDR3 amino acids: CASSLASPTNEQFF. CDR3 in DNA: TGTGCCAGCAGCTTAGCTTCTCCTACTAATGAGCAGTTCTTC.

For the CDR3, the DNA is TGTGCCAGCAGCCGAAGTCGGGTGTACGAGCAGTACTTC. It codes for CASSRSRVYEQYF. The chain joins TRBV14 to TRBJ2-7; D unclear. V was cut by 4 bases and J by 4 bases, with 11 bases left in between. This CDR3 spans 13 amino acids. Germline CDR1 is SGHDN and CDR2 is FVKESK.

V is TRBV5-5 and J is TRBJ2-7, with TRBD1 identical over 9 bases. The CDR3 length is 17 residues. Germline V gene data show CDR1 as SGHKS and CDR2 as YYEKEE (reference sequence). Germline trimming cut 2 bases from V and 3 bases from J; bases unmatched to any gene: 12. The CDR3 region is CASSFTTLPDRGYEQYF. The CDR3, as DNA: TGTGCCAGCAGCTTCACCACCCTCCCGGACAGGGGCTACGAGCAGTACTTC.

This sequence joins TRBV5-6 and TRBJ1-5; 7 bases line up with TRBD1. CDR1 is SGHDT, CDR2 YYEEEE, per germline. V shed 3 bases and J 1 base; nucleotides not matched to a gene: 13. The CDR3 contains 18 residues. CDR3 bases: TGTGCCAGCAGCTCAATAGGAACAGGGGAAATGAGCAATCAGCCCCAGCATTTT. It specifies CASSSIGTGEMSNQPQHF.

The V and J genes are TRBV28 and TRBJ1-2, with a possible D match to TRBD1 (5 bases). The CDR3 has 16 residues. Germline V CDR1 and CDR2: MDHEN, SYDVKM. Trimming took off 6 bases at V and 1 base at J, with 18 bases between the two ends. CDR3 amino acids: CASRPRLAGINYGYTF. The CDR3 DNA follows: TGTGCCAGCAGGCCCCGGTTGGCAGGGATTAACTATGGCTACACCTTC.